The rows below give T cell receptor beta chains drawn from one sample of a study of T cell repertoires in cytomegalovirus infection. The antigens for these receptors are not known. TCRdb processed the reads anew with MiXCR; each CDR3 protein has one entry. This sample has some 500,000 distinct CDR3 sequences, with roughly 34% found just once. The specimen was cultured PBMCs, collected from culture after CMV antigen stimulation. The receptors derive from a human donor in good health (CMV status not recorded). Some clones in this sample may be carry-over from other donors' samples. Each CDR3 is given with its conserved first and last residue. The D gene is left open where the match is weak. The size entry is marked missing in some rows and otherwise reads once, few, many or a size class.

D	V	size	length	J	CDR3	DNA
NA	TRBV6-2/TRBV6-3	few	15	TRBJ2-1	CASTSGGAGYNEQFF	TGTGCCAGCACCTCTGGGGGAGCAGGCTACAATGAGCAGTTCTTC
NA	TRBV6-1	few	14	TRBJ1-2	CASKRGNRDHGYTF	TGTGCCAGCAAAAGGGGTAACAGGGACCATGGCTACACCTTC
NA	TRBV30	NA	14	TRBJ1-1	CAWSEGTGRTEAFF	TGTGCCTGGAGTGAAGGAACAGGGCGGACTGAAGCTTTCTTT
TRBD1	TRBV12-3/TRBV12-4	NA	17	TRBJ2-2	CASNLGDRAANTGELFF	TGTGCCAGCAATCTAGGGGACAGGGCCGCGAACACCGGGGAGCTGTTTTTT
NA	TRBV7-8	many	16	TRBJ1-1	CASSLLGATRGTEAFF	TGTGCCAGCAGCTTATTGGGGGCTACAAGGGGCACTGAAGCTTTCTTT
NA	TRBV29-1	NA	13	TRBJ2-1	CSVERRGGNEQFF	TGCAGCGTTGAAAGGAGGGGCGGCAATGAGCAGTTCTTC
TRBD1	TRBV11-2	NA	14	TRBJ1-4	CASSPTGGYEKLFF	TGTGCCAGCAGCCCGACAGGGGGCTATGAAAAACTGTTTTTT
NA	TRBV6-2/TRBV6-3	few	14	TRBJ1-5	CASSHQQGIQPQHF	TGTGCCAGCAGTCATCAACAGGGTATTCAGCCCCAGCATTTT
TRBD2	TRBV7-2	NA	16	TRBJ2-5	CASSLEGTSGIQTQYF	TGTGCCAGCAGCTTAGAGGGGACTAGCGGGATCCAGACCCAGTACTTC
NA	TRBV5-4	few	12	TRBJ2-1	CASSRRDDEQFF	TGTGCCAGCAGCCGCAGGGATGATGAGCAGTTCTTC
NA	TRBV7-8	NA	16	TRBJ1-1	CASSLVSGFLNTEAFF	TGTGCCAGCAGCTTAGTCTCAGGGTTTTTGAACACTGAAGCTTTCTTT
NA	TRBV28	NA	14	TRBJ1-1	CASSFSGVSTEAFF	TGTGCCAGCAGTTTTAGCGGGGTGTCGACTGAAGCTTTCTTT
NA	TRBV30	NA	11	TRBJ2-1	CASSGAGEQFF	TGTGCCTCCTCTGGTGCGGGTGAGCAGTTCTTC
TRBD2	TRBV5-6	NA	17	TRBJ2-2	CASRLTSGRAYTGELFF	TGTGCCAGCAGATTGACTAGCGGGAGGGCGTACACCGGGGAGCTGTTTTTT